A selection of T cell receptor beta chains follows, all from one sample in a study of type 1 regulatory T cells. These receptors' targets are unknown. TCRdb itself ran the reads through MiXCR, one entry per CDR3 protein. The sample contains about 42,000 distinct CDR3 sequences, 12% of which appear only once. The sample comprised cultured non-Tr1 T cells, either the whole culture or a sorted T cell fraction (not recorded which). All receptors come from a human donor in good health. Each CDR3 is given with its conserved first and last residue. Clone size is not always given. Where it is, it says once, few, many or a class for expanded clones.

j_gene: TRBJ1-5; v_gene: TRBV29-1; abundance: NA; CDR3aa: CSVEVQGAGNQPQHF
j_gene: TRBJ2-7; v_gene: TRBV6-5; abundance: few; CDR3aa: CASSYFGRDYEQYF
j_gene: TRBJ1-6; v_gene: TRBV10-3; abundance: many; CDR3aa: CAIKGAGYSPLHF
j_gene: TRBJ2-1; v_gene: TRBV7-8; abundance: NA; CDR3aa: CANSVKRETYNEQFF
j_gene: TRBJ1-2; v_gene: TRBV27; abundance: few; CDR3aa: CASSFRGGFSNYGYTF
j_gene: TRBJ2-7; v_gene: TRBV6-5; abundance: many; CDR3aa: CASRGSGSYPYEQYF
j_gene: TRBJ2-7; v_gene: TRBV10-2; abundance: few; CDR3aa: CASKVHSEQYF
j_gene: TRBJ2-5; v_gene: TRBV27; abundance: few; CDR3aa: CASSLSGRGETQYF
j_gene: TRBJ1-1; v_gene: TRBV10-3; abundance: many; CDR3aa: CAIRKGGGTEAFF
j_gene: TRBJ1-4; v_gene: TRBV10-3; abundance: few; CDR3aa: CAISAAAANEKLFF
j_gene: TRBJ2-7; v_gene: TRBV12-3/TRBV12-4; abundance: NA; CDR3aa: CASSVDHGAYEQYF
j_gene: TRBJ2-2; v_gene: TRBV7-8; abundance: many; CDR3aa: CASSTGTDTGELFF
j_gene: TRBJ1-2; v_gene: TRBV15; abundance: many; CDR3aa: CATSRDQWGYTF
j_gene: TRBJ2-5; v_gene: TRBV29-1; abundance: many; CDR3aa: CSVDPGAQETQYF
j_gene: TRBJ2-5; v_gene: TRBV11-2; abundance: many; CDR3aa: CASSRDQETQYF
j_gene: TRBJ2-1; v_gene: TRBV12-3/TRBV12-4; abundance: many; CDR3aa: CASSFGAPGLYNEQFF
j_gene: TRBJ2-7; v_gene: TRBV27; abundance: NA; CDR3aa: CASSLYPSESYERYF
j_gene: TRBJ2-7; v_gene: TRBV5-1; abundance: NA; CDR3aa: CASSPTTGATYEQYF
j_gene: TRBJ1-4; v_gene: TRBV6-2/TRBV6-3; abundance: many; CDR3aa: CASSYFGKLFF
j_gene: TRBJ2-1; v_gene: TRBV6-2/TRBV6-3; abundance: many; CDR3aa: CASSLRVGGWLARTDEQFF
j_gene: TRBJ2-1; v_gene: TRBV7-2; abundance: few; CDR3aa: CASSLLGPGTSGRDEQFF
j_gene: TRBJ2-1; v_gene: TRBV7-2; abundance: many; CDR3aa: CASNRLTGLAGAREQFF
j_gene: TRBJ2-7; v_gene: TRBV3-1; abundance: NA; CDR3aa: CASSQAGAGSSYEQYF
j_gene: TRBJ1-5; v_gene: TRBV7-2; abundance: many; CDR3aa: CASSKDSNQPQHF
j_gene: TRBJ2-3; v_gene: TRBV30; abundance: few; CDR3aa: CAWSDGITQYF
j_gene: TRBJ2-7; v_gene: TRBV20-1; abundance: few; CDR3aa: CSANFPYEQYF
j_gene: TRBJ1-5; v_gene: TRBV9; abundance: NA; CDR3aa: CASSPDGDQPQHF
j_gene: TRBJ1-6; v_gene: TRBV20-1; abundance: NA; CDR3aa: CSARGPIYNSPLHF
j_gene: TRBJ2-7; v_gene: TRBV7-9; abundance: NA; CDR3aa: CASSIETYEQYF
j_gene: TRBJ2-7; v_gene: TRBV20-1; abundance: many; CDR3aa: CSARDLRVLYEQYF
j_gene: TRBJ1-6; v_gene: TRBV7-2; abundance: few; CDR3aa: CASSLGPTMNSPLHF
j_gene: TRBJ2-1; v_gene: TRBV12-3/TRBV12-4; abundance: NA; CDR3aa: CASSLGSGSGVNEQFF
j_gene: TRBJ2-1; v_gene: TRBV11-2; abundance: NA; CDR3aa: CASSLDRINEQFF
j_gene: TRBJ2-7; v_gene: TRBV6-1; abundance: few; CDR3aa: CASTLPGGHEQYF
j_gene: TRBJ1-1; v_gene: TRBV20-1; abundance: many; CDR3aa: CSARDLRTGNTEAFF
j_gene: TRBJ2-3; v_gene: TRBV28; abundance: many; CDR3aa: CASSPPGFAGGTDTQYF
j_gene: TRBJ2-7; v_gene: TRBV20-1; abundance: NA; CDR3aa: CSARRGTYEQYF
j_gene: TRBJ1-1; v_gene: TRBV5-1; abundance: many; CDR3aa: CASSFNGAPAFF
j_gene: TRBJ2-3; v_gene: TRBV5-4; abundance: few; CDR3aa: CASSFYQDTQYF
j_gene: TRBJ1-1; v_gene: TRBV3-1; abundance: few; CDR3aa: CASSQGLSEAFF
j_gene: TRBJ2-7; v_gene: TRBV18; abundance: medium-sized; CDR3aa: CASSPLKSRGSYEQYF
j_gene: TRBJ2-7; v_gene: TRBV28; abundance: many; CDR3aa: CASSQAGYEQYF
j_gene: TRBJ2-3; v_gene: TRBV5-6; abundance: few; CDR3aa: CASSLVASGRIDTQYF